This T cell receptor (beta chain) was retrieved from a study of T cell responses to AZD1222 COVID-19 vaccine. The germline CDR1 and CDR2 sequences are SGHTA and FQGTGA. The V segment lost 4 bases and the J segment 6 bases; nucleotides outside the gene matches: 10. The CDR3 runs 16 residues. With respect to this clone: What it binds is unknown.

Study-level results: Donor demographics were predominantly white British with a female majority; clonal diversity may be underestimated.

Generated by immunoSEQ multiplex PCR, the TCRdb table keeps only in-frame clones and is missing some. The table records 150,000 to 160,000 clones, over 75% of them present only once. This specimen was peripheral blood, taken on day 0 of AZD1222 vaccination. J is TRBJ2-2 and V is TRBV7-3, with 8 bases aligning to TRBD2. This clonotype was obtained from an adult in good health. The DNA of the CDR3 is TGTGCCAGCAGCTCCCGAGCGGGAGCAGGCCCCGGGGAGCTGTTTTTT. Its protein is CASSSRAGAGPGELFF.